This T cell receptor beta chain was found in a study of neoadjuvant nivolumab and ipilimumab in lung cancer. In the study overall: Patients got nivolumab 3 mg/kg on days 1, 15 and 29; combination added ipilimumab 1 mg/kg day 1. Findings and caveats of the study: Higher pretherapy blood TCR richness went with higher resected-tumor richness. Resected tumors had greater TCR richness and clonality than uninvolved lung.

Germline CDR1 SGHDN, CDR2 FVKESK. J was trimmed by 9 bases and V by 2 bases; bases with no gene match: 5. This CDR3 is 14 amino acids long. Libraries were prepared by immunoSEQ multiplex PCR; TCRdb keeps only in-frame clonotypes and omits some of them. Here the sample spans about 30,000 clones, about 75% being singletons. Concerning this clone: The target antigen is unknown.

The receptor was isolated from an adult with non-small cell lung cancer. The material was tumor tissue, obtained after neoadjuvant nivolumab, alone or with ipilimumab, at or shortly before surgery. The chain has TRBV14 and TRBJ2-1; 9 bases are a match to TRBD1. CDR3 loop: CASSQTGGRVEQFF. CDR3 bases: TGTGCCAGCAGCCAAACAGGGGGCCGGGTTGAGCAGTTCTTC.